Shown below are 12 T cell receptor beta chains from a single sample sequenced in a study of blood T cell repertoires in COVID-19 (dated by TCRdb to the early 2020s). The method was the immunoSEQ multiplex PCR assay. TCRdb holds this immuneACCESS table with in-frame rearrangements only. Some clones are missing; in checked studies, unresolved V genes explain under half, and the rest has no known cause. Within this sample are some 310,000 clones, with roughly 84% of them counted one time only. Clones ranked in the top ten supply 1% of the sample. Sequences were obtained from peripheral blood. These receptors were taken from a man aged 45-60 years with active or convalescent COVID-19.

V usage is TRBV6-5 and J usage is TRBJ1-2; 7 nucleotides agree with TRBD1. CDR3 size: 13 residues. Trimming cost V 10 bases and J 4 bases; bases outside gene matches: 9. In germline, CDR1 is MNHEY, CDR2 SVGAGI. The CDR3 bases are TGTGCCACCCGACAGGGAGGTGTCTATGGCTACACCTTC. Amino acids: CATRQGGVYGYTF.

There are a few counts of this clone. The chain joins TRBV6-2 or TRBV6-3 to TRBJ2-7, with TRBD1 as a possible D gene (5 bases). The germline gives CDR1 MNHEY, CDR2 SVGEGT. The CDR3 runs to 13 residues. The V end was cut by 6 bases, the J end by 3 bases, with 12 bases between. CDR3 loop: CASSRTYNYEQYF. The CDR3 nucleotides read TGTGCCAGCAGCCGGACATACAACTACGAGCAGTACTTC.

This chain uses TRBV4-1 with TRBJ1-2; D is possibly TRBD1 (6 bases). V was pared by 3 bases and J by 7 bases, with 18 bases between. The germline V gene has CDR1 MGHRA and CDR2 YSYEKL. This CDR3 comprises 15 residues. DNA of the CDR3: TGCGCCAGCAGCCAGCCGGACAGCAGGTCGGGTGGCTACACCTTC. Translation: CASSQPDSRSGGYTF.

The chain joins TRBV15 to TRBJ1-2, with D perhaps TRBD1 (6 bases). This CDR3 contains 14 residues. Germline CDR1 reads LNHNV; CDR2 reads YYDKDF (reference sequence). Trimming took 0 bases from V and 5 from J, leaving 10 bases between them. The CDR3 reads CATSRDQTGYGYTF. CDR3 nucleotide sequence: TGTGCCACCAGCAGAGATCAAACAGGGTATGGCTACACCTTC.

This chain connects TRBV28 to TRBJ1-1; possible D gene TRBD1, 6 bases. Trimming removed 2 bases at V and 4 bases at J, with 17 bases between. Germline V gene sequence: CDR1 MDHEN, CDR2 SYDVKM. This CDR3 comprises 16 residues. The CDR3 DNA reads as TGTGCCAGCAGTTTACCCCTAGGGGGAGGGGGCACTGAAGCTTTCTTT. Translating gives CASSLPLGGGGTEAFF.

The CDR3 region is CASSSGFGSPLHF. The DNA for the CDR3 is TGTGCCAGCAGTTCAGGGTTCGGTTCACCCCTCCACTTT. The V gene is TRBV2, the J gene TRBJ1-6; maybe TRBD1 (5 bases). V lost 5 bases and J 9 bases, leaving 11 bases between the germline ends. The CDR3 loop spans 13 amino acids. Germline CDR1 SNHLY, CDR2 FYNNEI. Complete variable domain (other parts from reference TRBV2 and TRBJ1-6): EPEVTQTPSHQVTQMGQEVILRCVPISNHLYFYWYRQILGQKVEFLVSFYNNEISEKSEIFDDQFSVERPDGSNFTLKIRSTKLEDSAMYFCASSSGFGSPLHFGNGTRLTVT.

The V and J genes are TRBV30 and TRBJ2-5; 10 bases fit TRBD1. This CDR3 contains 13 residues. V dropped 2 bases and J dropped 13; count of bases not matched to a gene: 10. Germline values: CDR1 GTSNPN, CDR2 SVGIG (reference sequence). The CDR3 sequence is CAWSWDRGWERYF. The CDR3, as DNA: TGTGCCTGGAGTTGGGACAGGGGATGGGAGAGGTACTTC. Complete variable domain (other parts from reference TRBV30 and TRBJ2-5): SQTIHQWPATLVQPVGSPLSLECTVEGTSNPNLYWYRQAAGRGLQLLFYSVGIGQISSEVPQNLSASRPQDRQFILSSKKLLLSDSGFYLCAWSWDRGWERYFGPGTRLLVL.

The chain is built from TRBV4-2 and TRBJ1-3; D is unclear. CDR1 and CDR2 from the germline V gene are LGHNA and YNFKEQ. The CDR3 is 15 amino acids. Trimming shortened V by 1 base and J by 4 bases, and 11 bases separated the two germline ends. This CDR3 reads CASSQVTAYGNTIYF. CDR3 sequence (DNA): TGTGCCAGCAGCCAAGTTACAGCCTACGGAAACACCATATATTTT.

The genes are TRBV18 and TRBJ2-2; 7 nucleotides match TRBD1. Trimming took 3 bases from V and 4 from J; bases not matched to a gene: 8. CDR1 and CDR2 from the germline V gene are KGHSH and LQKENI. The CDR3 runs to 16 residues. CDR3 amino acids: CASSPRTGRGTGELFF. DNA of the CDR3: TGTGCCAGCTCACCGCGGACAGGTCGTGGCACCGGGGAGCTGTTTTTT.

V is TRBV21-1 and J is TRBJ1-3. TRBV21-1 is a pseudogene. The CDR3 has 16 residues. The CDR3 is CASSKVRRSSGNTIYF. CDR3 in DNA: TGTGCCAGCAGCAAAGTAAGGCGGAGCTCTGGAAACACCATATATTTT.

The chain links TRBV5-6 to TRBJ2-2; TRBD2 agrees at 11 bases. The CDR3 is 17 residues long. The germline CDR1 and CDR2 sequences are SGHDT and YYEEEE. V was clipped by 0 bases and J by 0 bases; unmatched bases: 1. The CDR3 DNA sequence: TGTGCCAGCAGCTTGGCGGGACTAGCGGCGAACACCGGGGAGCTGTTTTTT. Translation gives CASSLAGLAANTGELFF.

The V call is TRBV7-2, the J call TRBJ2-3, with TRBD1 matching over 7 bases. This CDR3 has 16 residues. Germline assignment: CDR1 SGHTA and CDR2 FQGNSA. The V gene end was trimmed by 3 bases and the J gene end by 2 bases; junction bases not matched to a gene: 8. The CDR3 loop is CASSLQPGQNTDTQYF. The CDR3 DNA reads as TGTGCCAGCAGCTTGCAACCGGGACAGAACACAGATACGCAGTATTTT.